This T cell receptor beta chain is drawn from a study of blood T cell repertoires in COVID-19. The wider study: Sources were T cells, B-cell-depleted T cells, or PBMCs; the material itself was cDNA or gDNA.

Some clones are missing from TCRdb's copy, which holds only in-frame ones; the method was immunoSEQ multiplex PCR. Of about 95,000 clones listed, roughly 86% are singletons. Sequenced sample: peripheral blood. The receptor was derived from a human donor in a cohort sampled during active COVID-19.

CDR3: CASSSNDRGTSFPNEQFF. The CDR3 nucleotides read TGTGCCAGCAGCTCTAATGACAGGGGCACTAGCTTCCCCAATGAGCAGTTCTTC. The J gene is TRBJ2-1, the V gene TRBV11-2; 8 nucleotides match TRBD1. The CDR3 totals 18 residues. Per the germline V gene, CDR1 is SGHAT and CDR2 is FQNNGV. J gave up 6 bases and V 4 bases, and 17 bases lay outside the gene matches.